This TCR beta chain was sequenced during a study of T-cell reconstitution after alpha-beta-depleted transplantation in children. The V gene end was trimmed by 6 bases and the J gene end by 0 bases; junction bases not matched to a gene: 4. The CDR3 is made up of 14 amino acids. The TCRbeta library was prepared with unique molecular identifiers. TCRdb passed the PCR reads through MiXCR, listing each CDR3 protein once. The sample contains about 140,000 distinct CDR3 sequences, roughly 9% of which appear only once. Study-wide points: When one year had passed after transplant, most T-cell counts and diversity came from newly produced T cells.

This clonotype was found many times. What it binds is unknown. Source: PBMCs, mostly from graft donor cells, taken 180 days after TCRalphabeta/CD19-depleted stem cell transplant. This clonotype originated in a female patient between 2 and 15 years old who had a stem cell transplant for congenital amegakaryocytic thrombocytopenia, so the T cells may come from the graft donor. This chain uses TRBV12-3 or TRBV12-4 with TRBJ2-5; 7 positions match TRBD1. The CDR3 region has the DNA TGTGCCAGCAGCCGGGACAGTTACCAAGAGACCCAGTACTTC. It translates to CASSRDSYQETQYF.